These 6 T cell receptor beta chains originate from one sample sequenced in a study of CD8 T cells in ankylosing spondylitis. One entry per CDR3 protein results from TCRdb running MiXCR on the 5' RACE reads. The data show about 700,000 distinct CDR3 sequences, 15% to 20% seen once. Their antigens remain unidentified. Study-wide findings and caveats: In ankylosing spondylitis blood, a motif of roughly 8 highly homologous TCR beta variants appeared characteristic.

The source material was blood, either unsorted or a sorted T cell fraction (not recorded which). The receptors here all came from a male donor with ankylosing spondylitis.

This chain connects TRBV5-6 to TRBJ1-1; no clear D. Germline V gene sequence: CDR1 SGHDT, CDR2 YYEEEE. This CDR3 has 13 residues. V lost 1 base and J lost 3, with 7 bases in between. The CDR3 loop reads CASSLWVDTEAFF. The DNA for the CDR3 is TGTGCCAGCAGCTTGTGGGTTGACACTGAAGCTTTCTTT.

This chain links TRBV4-3 with TRBJ2-6, with 8 bases identical to TRBD1. V gave up 1 base and J gave up 1 base; unmatched junction bases: 9. Per germline, CDR1 LGHNA and CDR2 YSLEER. The CDR3 is made up of 19 amino acids. The CDR3: CASSQGDRIGLSGANVLTF. The CDR3 DNA follows: TGCGCCAGCAGCCAAGGGGACAGGATTGGCCTATCTGGGGCCAACGTCCTGACTTTC.

There are many counts of this clonotype. V and J are TRBV5-5 and TRBJ2-5, with D perhaps matching TRBD2 (5 bases). The CDR3 consists of 15 residues. Per the germline V gene, CDR1 is SGHKS and CDR2 is YYEKEE (reference sequence). The V and J ends lost 0 bases and 2 bases respectively, with 11 bases between them. Here the CDR3 reads CASSLGVEEQETQYF. The CDR3, as DNA: TGTGCCAGCAGCTTGGGAGTGGAGGAACAAGAGACCCAGTACTTC. The full variable domain, rest sourced from reference TRBV5-5 and TRBJ2-5, is DAGVTQSPTHLIKTRGQQVTLRCSPISGHKSVSWYQQVLGQGPQFIFQYYEKEERGRGNFPDRFSARQFPNYSSELNVNALLLGDSALYLCASSLGVEEQETQYFGPGTRLLVL.

This chain uses TRBV12-3 or TRBV12-4 with TRBJ2-7; 10 positions agree with TRBD1. Trimming removed 2 bases from V and 4 bases from J; junction bases left unmatched: 5. The CDR3 runs to 15 residues. Here the CDR3 DNA reads TGTGCCAGCAGTTTATGGGGACAGGGGATTTACGAGCAGTACTTC. Protein: CASSLWGQGIYEQYF.

This chain joins TRBV7-2 and TRBJ2-1, with 8 bases lining up with TRBD2. In germline, CDR1 is SGHTA, CDR2 FQGNSA. Unmatched junction bases numbered 13, after V lost 5 bases and J lost 7 bases. The CDR3 spans 16 residues. CDR3 in amino acids: CASSHRLSGGKNEQFF. CDR3 coding DNA: TGTGCCAGCAGCCATCGTTTGAGCGGGGGAAAAAATGAGCAGTTCTTC. Together with reference TRBV7-2 and TRBJ2-1, the CDR3 gives the full variable domain: GAGVSQSPSNKVTEKGKDVELRCDPISGHTALYWYRQSLGQGLEFLIYFQGNSAPDKSGLPSDRFSAERTGGSVSTLTIQRTQQEDSAVYLCASSHRLSGGKNEQFFGPGTRLTVL.

The V call is TRBV9, the J call TRBJ1-1; possibly TRBD1 for D (5 bases). Germline CDR1 is SGDLS and CDR2 is YYNGEE. V gave up 4 bases and J gave up 1 base, with 14 bases separating them. The CDR3 has 15 amino acids. CDR3 residues: CASSPLARANTEAFF. The CDR3 bases are TGTGCCAGCAGCCCGCTGGCCAGGGCGAACACTGAAGCTTTCTTT.